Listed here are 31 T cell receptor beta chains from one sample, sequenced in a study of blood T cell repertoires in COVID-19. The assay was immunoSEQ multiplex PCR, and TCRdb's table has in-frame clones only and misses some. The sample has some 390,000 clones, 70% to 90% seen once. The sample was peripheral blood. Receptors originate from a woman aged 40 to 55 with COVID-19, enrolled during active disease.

The CDR3 DNA is TGTGCCAGTAGTATAGATGGTGAGGCCCACGAGCAGTACTTC. It yields the protein CASSIDGEAHEQYF. This chain links TRBV19 with TRBJ2-7; D is undetermined. This CDR3 has 14 residues. The V end lost 0 bases, the J end lost 5 bases, and 11 bases lay between the germline ends. Germline V gene data show CDR1 as LNHDA and CDR2 as SQIVND (reference sequence).

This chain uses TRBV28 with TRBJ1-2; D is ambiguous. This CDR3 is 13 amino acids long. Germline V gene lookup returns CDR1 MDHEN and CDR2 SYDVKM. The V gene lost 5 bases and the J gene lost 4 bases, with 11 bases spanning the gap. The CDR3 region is CASSPRQTYGYTF. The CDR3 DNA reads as TGTGCCAGCAGTCCGCGGCAAACCTATGGCTACACCTTC.

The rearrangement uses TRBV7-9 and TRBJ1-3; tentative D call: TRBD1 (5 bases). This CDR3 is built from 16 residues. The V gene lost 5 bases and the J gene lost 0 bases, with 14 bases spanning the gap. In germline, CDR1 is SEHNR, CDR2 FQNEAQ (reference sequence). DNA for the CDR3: TGTGCCAGCAGCCCCCCGTGGCAGGGCTCTGGAAACACCATATATTTT. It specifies CASSPPWQGSGNTIYF.

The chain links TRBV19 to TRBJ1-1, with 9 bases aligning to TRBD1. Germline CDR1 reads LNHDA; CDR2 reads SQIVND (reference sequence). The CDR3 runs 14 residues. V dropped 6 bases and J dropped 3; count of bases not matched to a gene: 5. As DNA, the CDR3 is TGTGCCAGTAGAAACAGGGGGCGGTACACTGAAGCTTTCTTT. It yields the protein CASRNRGRYTEAFF.

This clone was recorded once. The CDR3 DNA sequence: TGTGCCAGCAGCCAAGGCCCGGGCTATGGCTACACCTTC. As protein: CASSQGPGYGYTF. The chain combines TRBV14 with TRBJ1-2, with D unresolved. The germline V gene has CDR1 SGHDN and CDR2 FVKESK. The germline V and J ends were trimmed by 1 base and 4 bases, with 7 bases remaining between them. The CDR3 is 13 residues long.

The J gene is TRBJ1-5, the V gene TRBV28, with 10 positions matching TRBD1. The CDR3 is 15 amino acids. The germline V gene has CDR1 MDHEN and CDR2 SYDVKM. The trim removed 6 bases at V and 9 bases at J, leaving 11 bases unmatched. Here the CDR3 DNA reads TGTGCCAGCAGCCTAGGGGGACAGGGGCCGAGGCCCCAGCATTTT. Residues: CASSLGGQGPRPQHF.

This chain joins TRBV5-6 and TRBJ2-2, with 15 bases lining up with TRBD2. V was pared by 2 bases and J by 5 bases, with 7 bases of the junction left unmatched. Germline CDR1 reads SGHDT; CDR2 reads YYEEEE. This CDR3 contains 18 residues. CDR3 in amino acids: CASSFPGLAGGDTGELFF. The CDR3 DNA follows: TGTGCCAGCAGCTTCCCGGGACTAGCGGGGGGAGATACCGGGGAGCTGTTTTTT. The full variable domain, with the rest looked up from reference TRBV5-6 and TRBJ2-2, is DAGVTQSPTHLIKTRGQQVTLRCSPKSGHDTVSWYQQALGQGPQFIFQYYEEEERQRGNFPDRFSGHQFPNYSSELNVNALLLGDSALYLCASSFPGLAGGDTGELFFGEGSRLTVL.

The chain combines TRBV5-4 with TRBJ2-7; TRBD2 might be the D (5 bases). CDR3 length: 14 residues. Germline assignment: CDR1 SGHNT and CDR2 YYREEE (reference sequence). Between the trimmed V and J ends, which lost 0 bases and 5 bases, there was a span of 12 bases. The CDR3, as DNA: TGTGCCAGCAGCTTGGAACCCCAGACTAACGAGCAGTACTTC. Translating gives CASSLEPQTNEQYF.

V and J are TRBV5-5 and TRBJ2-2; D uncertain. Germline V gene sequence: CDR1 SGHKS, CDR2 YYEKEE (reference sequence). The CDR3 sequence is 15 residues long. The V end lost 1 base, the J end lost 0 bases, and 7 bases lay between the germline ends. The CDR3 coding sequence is TGTGCCAGCAGCTTGCTTCTAGCGAACACCGGGGAGCTGTTTTTT. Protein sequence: CASSLLLANTGELFF.

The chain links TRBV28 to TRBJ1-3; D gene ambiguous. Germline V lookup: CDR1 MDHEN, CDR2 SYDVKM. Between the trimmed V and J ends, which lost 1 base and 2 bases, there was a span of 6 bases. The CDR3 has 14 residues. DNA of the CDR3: TGTGCCAGCAGTTTATCCGAGCCTGGAAACACCATATATTTT. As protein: CASSLSEPGNTIYF.

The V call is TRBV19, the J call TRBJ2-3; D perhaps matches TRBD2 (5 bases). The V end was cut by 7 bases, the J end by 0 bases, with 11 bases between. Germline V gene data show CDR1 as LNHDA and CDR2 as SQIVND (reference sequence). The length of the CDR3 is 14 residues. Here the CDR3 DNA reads TGTGCCAGTAACCGGGGTCCTAGCACAGATACGCAGTATTTT. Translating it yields CASNRGPSTDTQYF.

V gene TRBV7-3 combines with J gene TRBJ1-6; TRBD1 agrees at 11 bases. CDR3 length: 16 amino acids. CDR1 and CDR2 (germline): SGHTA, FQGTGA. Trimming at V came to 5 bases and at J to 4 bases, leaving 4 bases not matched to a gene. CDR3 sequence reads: CASSPGQGAYNSPLHF. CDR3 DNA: TGTGCCAGCAGCCCCGGACAGGGGGCATATAATTCACCCCTCCACTTT.

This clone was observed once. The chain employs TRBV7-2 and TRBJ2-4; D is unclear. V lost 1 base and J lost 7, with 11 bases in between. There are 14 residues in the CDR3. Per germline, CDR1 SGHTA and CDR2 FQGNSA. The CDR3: CASSLDASSNIQYF. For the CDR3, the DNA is TGTGCCAGCAGCTTAGATGCTAGTTCGAACATTCAGTACTTC.

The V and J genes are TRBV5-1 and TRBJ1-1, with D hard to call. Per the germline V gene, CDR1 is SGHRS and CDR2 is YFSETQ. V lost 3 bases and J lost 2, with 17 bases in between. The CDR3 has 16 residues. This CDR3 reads CASSSSTGEINTEAFF. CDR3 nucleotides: TGCGCCAGCAGCTCCAGCACGGGAGAGATAAACACTGAAGCTTTCTTT.

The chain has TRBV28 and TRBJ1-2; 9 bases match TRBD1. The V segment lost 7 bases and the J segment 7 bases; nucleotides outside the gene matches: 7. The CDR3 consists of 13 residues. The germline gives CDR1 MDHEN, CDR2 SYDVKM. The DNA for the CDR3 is TGTGCCAGCACCGACAGGGGGGCGGGTGGCTACACCTTC. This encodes CASTDRGAGGYTF.

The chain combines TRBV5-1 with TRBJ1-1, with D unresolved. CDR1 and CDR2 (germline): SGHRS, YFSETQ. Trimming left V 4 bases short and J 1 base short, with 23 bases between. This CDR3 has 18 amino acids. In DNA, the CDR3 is TGCGCCAGCAGCCCGACGGGGTCAAGGGTCATGACGAACACTGAAGCTTTCTTT. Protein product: CASSPTGSRVMTNTEAFF.

This CDR3 reads CASSFNPRASGDTEAFF. Written as DNA, the CDR3 is TGTGCCAGCTCCTTTAATCCCAGGGCCTCTGGGGACACTGAAGCTTTCTTT. This chain joins TRBV18 and TRBJ1-1, with a tentative D call TRBD1 (5 bases). Looked up from germline, CDR1 is KGHSH and CDR2 is LQKENI. The CDR3 extends over 17 amino acids. The V and J ends lost 6 bases and 3 bases respectively, with 23 bases between them.

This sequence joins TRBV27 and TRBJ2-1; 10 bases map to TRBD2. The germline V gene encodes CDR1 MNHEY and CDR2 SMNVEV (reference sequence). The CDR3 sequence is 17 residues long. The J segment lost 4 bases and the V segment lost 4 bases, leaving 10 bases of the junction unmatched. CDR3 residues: CASSSHALAGFYNEQFF. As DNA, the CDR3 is TGTGCCAGCAGTTCGCACGCACTAGCGGGGTTTTACAATGAGCAGTTCTTC.

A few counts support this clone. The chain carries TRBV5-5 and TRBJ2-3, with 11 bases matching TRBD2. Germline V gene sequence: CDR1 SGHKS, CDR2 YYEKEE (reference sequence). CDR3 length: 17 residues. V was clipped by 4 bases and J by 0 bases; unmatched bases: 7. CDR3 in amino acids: CASSLTSGALSTDTQYF. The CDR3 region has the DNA TGTGCCAGCAGCCTGACTAGCGGGGCACTTAGCACAGATACGCAGTATTTT. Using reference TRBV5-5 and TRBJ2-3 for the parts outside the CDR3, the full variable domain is DAGVTQSPTHLIKTRGQQVTLRCSPISGHKSVSWYQQVLGQGPQFIFQYYEKEERGRGNFPDRFSARQFPNYSSELNVNALLLGDSALYLCASSLTSGALSTDTQYFGPGTRLTVL.

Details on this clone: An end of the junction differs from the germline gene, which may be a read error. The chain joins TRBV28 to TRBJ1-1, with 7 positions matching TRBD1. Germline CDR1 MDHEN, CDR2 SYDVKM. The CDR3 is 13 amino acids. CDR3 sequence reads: CANSSTRGTEAFF. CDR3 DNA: TGTGCCAACAGTTCGACCAGGGGGACTGAAGCTTTCTTT.

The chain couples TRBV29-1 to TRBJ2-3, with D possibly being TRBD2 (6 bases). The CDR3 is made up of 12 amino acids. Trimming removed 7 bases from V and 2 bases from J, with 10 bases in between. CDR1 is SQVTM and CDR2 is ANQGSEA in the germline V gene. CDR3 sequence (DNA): TGCAGCGGGGGACTTTACACAGATACGCAGTATTTT. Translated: CSGGLYTDTQYF.

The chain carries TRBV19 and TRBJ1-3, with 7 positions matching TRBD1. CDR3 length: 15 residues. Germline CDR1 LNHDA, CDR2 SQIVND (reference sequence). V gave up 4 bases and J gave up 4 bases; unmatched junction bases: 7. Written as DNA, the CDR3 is TGTGCCAGTAGTACCCAGGGGGGCTTCGGAAACACCATATATTTT. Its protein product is CASSTQGGFGNTIYF.

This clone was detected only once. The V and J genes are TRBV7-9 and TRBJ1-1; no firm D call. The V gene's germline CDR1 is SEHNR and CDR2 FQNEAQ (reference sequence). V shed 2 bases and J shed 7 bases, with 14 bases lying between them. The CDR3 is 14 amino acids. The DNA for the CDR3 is TGTGCCAGCAGCTTATGGCAGATAACGGGTGAAGCTTTCTTT. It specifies CASSLWQITGEAFF.

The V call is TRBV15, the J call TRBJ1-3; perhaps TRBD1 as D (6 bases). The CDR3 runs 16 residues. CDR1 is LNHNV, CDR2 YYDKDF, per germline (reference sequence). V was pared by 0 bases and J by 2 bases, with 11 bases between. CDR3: CATSREGARTGNTIYF. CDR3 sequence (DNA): TGTGCCACCAGCAGAGAGGGGGCGCGCACTGGAAACACCATATATTTT.

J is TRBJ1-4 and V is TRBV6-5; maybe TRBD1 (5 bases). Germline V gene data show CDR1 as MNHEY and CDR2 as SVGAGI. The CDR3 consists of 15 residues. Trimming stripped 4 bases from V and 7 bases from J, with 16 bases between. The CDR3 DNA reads TGTGCCAGCAGTTCTGGGGCCTCCCACGCTGAAAAACTGTTTTTT. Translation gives CASSSGASHAEKLFF.

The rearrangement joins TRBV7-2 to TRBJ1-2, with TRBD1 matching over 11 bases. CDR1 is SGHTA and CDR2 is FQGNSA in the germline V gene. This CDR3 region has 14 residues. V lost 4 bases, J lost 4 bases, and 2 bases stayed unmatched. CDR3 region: CASSWDRGGYGYTF. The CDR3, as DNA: TGTGCCAGCAGCTGGGACAGGGGGGGCTATGGCTACACCTTC.

This CDR3 reads CASSLVATWNTEAFF. The CDR3 bases are TGCGCCAGCAGCTTGGTGGCGACTTGGAACACTGAAGCTTTCTTT. The chain employs TRBV5-1 and TRBJ1-1; D is unresolved. Germline V gives CDR1 SGHRS, CDR2 YFSETQ. Trimming took off 0 bases at V and 1 base at J, with 10 bases between the two ends. CDR3 length: 15 residues.

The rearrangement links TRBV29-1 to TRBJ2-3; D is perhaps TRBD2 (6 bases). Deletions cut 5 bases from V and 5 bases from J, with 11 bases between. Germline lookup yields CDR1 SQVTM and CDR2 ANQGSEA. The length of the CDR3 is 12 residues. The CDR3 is CSVQTAGDTQYF. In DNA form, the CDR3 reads TGCAGCGTTCAGACAGCGGGAGATACGCAGTATTTT.

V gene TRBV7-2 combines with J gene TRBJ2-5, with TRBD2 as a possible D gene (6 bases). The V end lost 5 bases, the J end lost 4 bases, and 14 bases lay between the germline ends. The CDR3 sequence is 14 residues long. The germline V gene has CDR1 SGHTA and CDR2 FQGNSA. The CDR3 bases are TGTGCCAGCAGCACTACCCGGGACTTAGAGACCCAGTACTTC. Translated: CASSTTRDLETQYF.

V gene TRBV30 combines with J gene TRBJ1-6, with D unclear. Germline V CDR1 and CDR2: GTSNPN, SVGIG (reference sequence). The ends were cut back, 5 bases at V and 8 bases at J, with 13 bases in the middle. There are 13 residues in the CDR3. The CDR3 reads CAWLPSFYSPLHF. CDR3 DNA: TGTGCCTGGCTACCATCGTTTTATTCACCCCTCCACTTT.

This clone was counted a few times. The CDR3 here is CASSIGWTGGLEPYGYTF. The CDR3 nucleotides read TGTGCCAGTAGTATAGGGTGGACAGGGGGTTTGGAACCCTATGGCTACACCTTC. The chain couples TRBV19 to TRBJ1-2, with 10 bases matching TRBD1. Germline CDR1 and CDR2: LNHDA and SQIVND (reference sequence). The CDR3 sequence is 18 residues long. V shed 1 base and J 4 bases; nucleotides not matched to a gene: 12.